These T cell receptor beta chains were read from a single sample in a study of shared clonotypes between healthy human individuals. Using immunoSEQ multiplex PCR, the repertoire was profiled, and TCRdb retains in-frame clones only, with some absent. Among millions of clones listed, around 93% were seen once. The sample taken for sequencing was naive CD8+ T cells from PBMCs. Every receptor here comes from a man between 18 and 29 years old in good health. Some clones in this sample may be carry-over from other donors' samples. CDR3s include the opening cysteine and the closing phenylalanine or tryptophan. Fields, in order: clone size, J gene, V gene, D gene, CDR3 DNA, CDR3 protein. A D gene is named only where the DNA matches it firmly. The size field is filled for only some rows; it gives once, few, many or a size class.

size: .
J: TRBJ2-1
V: TRBV6-5
D: .
DNA: TGTGCCAGCAGATACAGGGCAAGCTCCTACAATGAGCAGTTCTTC
CDR3: CASRYRASSYNEQFF

size: .
J: TRBJ2-1
V: TRBV7-3
D: TRBD2
DNA: TGTGCCAGCAGCTTATCCGGGACTAGCAACAATGAGCAGTTCTTC
CDR3: CASSLSGTSNNEQFF

size: .
J: TRBJ2-1
V: TRBV18
D: TRBD2
DNA: TGTGCCAGCTCACCGGCGAGTAGCGGGCGCAATGAGCAGTTCTTC
CDR3: CASSPASSGRNEQFF

size: .
J: TRBJ1-3
V: TRBV7-9
D: .
DNA: TGTGCCAGCAGCTTAGTGTACAGCTCTGGAAACACCATATATTTT
CDR3: CASSLVYSSGNTIYF

size: .
J: TRBJ2-7
V: TRBV28
D: .
DNA: TGTGCCAGCAGTTTATTAGGACGGGAGATCGCCTACGAGCAGTACTTC
CDR3: CASSLLGREIAYEQYF

size: .
J: TRBJ2-4
V: TRBV9
D: TRBD1
DNA: TGTGCCAGCAGCGGACCGGGACAGGGCAAACAGCAGGCCAAAAACATTCAGTACTTC
CDR3: CASSGPGQGKQQAKNIQYF

size: .
J: TRBJ2-7
V: TRBV4-1
D: TRBD2
DNA: TGCGCCAGCAGCCAGGGGGCGGGAGGGGCCCACGAGCAGTACTTC
CDR3: CASSQGAGGAHEQYF

size: .
J: TRBJ1-1
V: TRBV27
D: .
DNA: TGTGCCAGCACCCCCTTCCATGGGGGGGGGCGCAGTTCCACTGAAGCTTTCTTT
CDR3: CASTPFHGGGRSSTEAFF

size: once
J: TRBJ2-7
V: TRBV7-9
D: .
DNA: TGTGCCAGCAGTCTTTTAGGGGAGGCGACCCCTTACGAGCAGTACTTC
CDR3: CASSLLGEATPYEQYF

size: .
J: TRBJ2-1
V: TRBV7-2
D: .
DNA: TGTGCCAGCAGCTTAGCGCCCCCCTACAATGAGCAGTTCTTC
CDR3: CASSLAPPYNEQFF

size: .
J: TRBJ2-1
V: TRBV4-1
D: .
DNA: TGCGCCAGCACCCAGTGGGAAGCGCCACTCGAGCAGTTCTTC
CDR3: CASTQWEAPLEQFF

size: .
J: TRBJ2-1
V: TRBV7-9
D: .
DNA: TGTGCCAGCAGCTTAGTTGCGGGATGGGGTGAGCAGTTCTTC
CDR3: CASSLVAGWGEQFF

size: .
J: TRBJ1-3
V: TRBV19
D: .
DNA: TGTGCCAGTAAAGAACCAGGTACTGGTAACACCATATATTTT
CDR3: CASKEPGTGNTIYF

size: .
J: TRBJ1-5
V: TRBV19
D: .
DNA: TGTGCCAGTAGTTCGGGCCGGATAACAGATCAGCCCCAGCATTTT
CDR3: CASSSGRITDQPQHF

size: .
J: TRBJ1-5
V: TRBV7-9
D: TRBD1
DNA: TGTGCCAGCAGCTCGGGACAGGGGGACTCTCAGCCCCAGCATTTT
CDR3: CASSSGQGDSQPQHF

size: .
J: TRBJ2-1
V: TRBV28
D: .
DNA: TGTGCCAGCACCTCCCCCCGCCCTGGGACCATGACCTACAATGAGCAGTTCTTC
CDR3: CASTSPRPGTMTYNEQFF

size: .
J: TRBJ2-6
V: TRBV6-6
D: .
DNA: TGTGCCAGCAACCGGTACTCTGGGGCCAACGTCCTGACTTTC
CDR3: CASNRYSGANVLTF

size: .
J: TRBJ1-2
V: TRBV27
D: .
DNA: TGTGCCAGCAGAAGCAGGGGCAGACGGGACTATGGCTACACCTTC
CDR3: CASRSRGRRDYGYTF

size: .
J: TRBJ1-5
V: TRBV18
D: TRBD1
DNA: TGTGCCAGCTCACCGGGCAGGGGGGAAGGTCAGCCCCAGCATTTT
CDR3: CASSPGRGEGQPQHF

size: .
J: TRBJ2-7
V: TRBV27
D: .
DNA: TGTGCCAGCAGTTTATTCCGTCCTGAACAGTGGGGCTACGAGCAGTACTTC
CDR3: CASSLFRPEQWGYEQYF

size: .
J: TRBJ2-7
V: TRBV4-2
D: .
DNA: TGTGCCAGCAGCCAAGGACAGGCAAGCTCCTACGAGCAGTACTTC
CDR3: CASSQGQASSYEQYF

size: .
J: TRBJ2-6
V: TRBV10-3
D: .
DNA: TGTGCCATTCCGACGGGGGCCAACTCTGGGGCCAACGTCCTGACTTTC
CDR3: CAIPTGANSGANVLTF

size: .
J: TRBJ1-2
V: TRBV19
D: .
DNA: TGTGCCAGTAGTTTAACGATCTCTAACTATGGCTACACCTTC
CDR3: CASSLTISNYGYTF

size: .
J: TRBJ1-2
V: TRBV7-9
D: TRBD1
DNA: TGTGCCAGCAGCTTCCCAACAGGGGCCAACTATGGCTACACCTTC
CDR3: CASSFPTGANYGYTF

size: .
J: TRBJ2-7
V: TRBV27
D: TRBD2
DNA: TGTGCCAGCAGTAGCTGGGACACCGGCCTAGCGGGAGGGCCCTACGAGCAGTACTTC
CDR3: CASSSWDTGLAGGPYEQYF

size: .
J: TRBJ2-3
V: TRBV19
D: .
DNA: TGTGCCAGTAGTGGGAGTGGTGCAGATACGCAGTATTTT
CDR3: CASSGSGADTQYF

size: .
J: TRBJ2-3
V: TRBV29-1
D: .
DNA: TGCAGCGCTAAACGAGGCGATACGCAGTATTTT
CDR3: CSAKRGDTQYF

size: .
J: TRBJ1-1
V: TRBV7-9
D: .
DNA: TGTGCCAGCAGCTTAGTGGGGGGACCTGAAGCTTTCTTT
CDR3: CASSLVGGPEAFF

size: .
J: TRBJ2-1
V: TRBV4-3
D: TRBD2
DNA: TGCGCCAGCAGCCAAGGGACTAGCGGGAGGAACAATGAGCAGTTCTTC
CDR3: CASSQGTSGRNNEQFF

size: .
J: TRBJ1-3
V: TRBV27
D: .
DNA: TGTGCCAGCAGTTTACGGGGGTCTGGAAACACCATATATTTT
CDR3: CASSLRGSGNTIYF

size: .
J: TRBJ1-2
V: TRBV7-9
D: .
DNA: TGTGCCAGCAGCCCGACCGGACGGAACTATGGCTACACCTTC
CDR3: CASSPTGRNYGYTF

size: .
J: TRBJ2-1
V: TRBV10-1
D: TRBD2
DNA: TGCGCCAGCAGTGAGTCTCTGCGGGAGGGCCCTCCAAATGAGCAGTTCTTC
CDR3: CASSESLREGPPNEQFF

size: once
J: TRBJ2-7
V: TRBV4-1
D: .
DNA: TGCGCCAGCAGCCAAGAAGAAAGCGGGTTTCGAAACTCCTACGAGCAGTACTTC
CDR3: CASSQEESGFRNSYEQYF

size: .
J: TRBJ1-2
V: TRBV13
D: TRBD1
DNA: TGTGCCAGCAGCCCAGGGGCAGGGGGAGTCTATGGCTACACCTTC
CDR3: CASSPGAGGVYGYTF

size: once
J: TRBJ1-1
V: TRBV15
D: .
DNA: TGTGCCACCAGCAGGATAAAGTTAGGAGAGGAAGCTTTCTTT
CDR3: CATSRIKLGEEAFF

size: .
J: TRBJ1-4
V: TRBV5-1
D: .
DNA: TGCGCCAGCAGCTTGGAGTTAGGAAATAATGAAAAACTGTTTTTT
CDR3: CASSLELGNNEKLFF

size: once
J: TRBJ2-7
V: TRBV10-3
D: TRBD2
DNA: TGTGCCATCAGATGGGGACTAGCGGCCTCTTCCTACGAGCAGTACTTC
CDR3: CAIRWGLAASSYEQYF

size: .
J: TRBJ2-1
V: TRBV11-2
D: TRBD2
DNA: TGTGCCAGCAGCCTCGAACTGGGACTAGCGGGAGCCCATGAGCAGTTCTTC
CDR3: CASSLELGLAGAHEQFF

size: .
J: TRBJ2-2
V: TRBV19
D: TRBD1
DNA: TGTGCCAGTAGTATTGACAGGGAAGGGCCCGGGGAGCTGTTTTTT
CDR3: CASSIDREGPGELFF

size: .
J: TRBJ2-3
V: TRBV18
D: .
DNA: TGTGCCAGCTCATTTACCCCCGACTTTAGCACAGATACGCAGTATTTT
CDR3: CASSFTPDFSTDTQYF